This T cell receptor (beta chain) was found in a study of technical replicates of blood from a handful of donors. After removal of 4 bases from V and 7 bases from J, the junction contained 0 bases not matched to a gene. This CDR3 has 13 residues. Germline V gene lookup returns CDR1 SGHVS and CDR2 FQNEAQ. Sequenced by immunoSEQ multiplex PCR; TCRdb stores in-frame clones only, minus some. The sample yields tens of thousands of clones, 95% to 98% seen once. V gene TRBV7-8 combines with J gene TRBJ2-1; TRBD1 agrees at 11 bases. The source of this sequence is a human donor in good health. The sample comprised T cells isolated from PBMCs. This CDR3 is CASSWDRGNEQFF. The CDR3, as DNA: TGTGCCAGCAGCTGGGACAGGGGGAATGAGCAGTTCTTC.